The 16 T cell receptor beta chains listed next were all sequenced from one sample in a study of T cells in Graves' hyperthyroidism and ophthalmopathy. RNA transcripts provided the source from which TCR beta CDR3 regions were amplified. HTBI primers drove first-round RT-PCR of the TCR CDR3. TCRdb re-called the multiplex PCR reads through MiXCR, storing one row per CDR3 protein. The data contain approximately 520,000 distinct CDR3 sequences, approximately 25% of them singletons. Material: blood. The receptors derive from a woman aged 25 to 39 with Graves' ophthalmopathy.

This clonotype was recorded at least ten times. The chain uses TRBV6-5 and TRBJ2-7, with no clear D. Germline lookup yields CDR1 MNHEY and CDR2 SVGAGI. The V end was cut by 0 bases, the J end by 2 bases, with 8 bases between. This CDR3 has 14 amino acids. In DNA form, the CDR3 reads TGTGCCAGCAGTTACTCAGGCCCGGCCTACGAGCAGTACTTC. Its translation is CASSYSGPAYEQYF.

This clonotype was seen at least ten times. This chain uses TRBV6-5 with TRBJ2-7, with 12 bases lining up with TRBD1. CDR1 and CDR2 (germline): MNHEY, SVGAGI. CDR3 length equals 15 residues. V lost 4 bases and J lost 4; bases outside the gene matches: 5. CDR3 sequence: CASSSGTGGLYEQYF. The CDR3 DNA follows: TGTGCCAGCAGTTCCGGGACAGGGGGCTTGTACGAGCAGTACTTC.

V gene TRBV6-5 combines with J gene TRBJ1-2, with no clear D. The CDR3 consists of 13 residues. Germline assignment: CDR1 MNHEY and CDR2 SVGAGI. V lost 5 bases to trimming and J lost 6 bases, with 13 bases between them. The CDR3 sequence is CASSTRPWNGYTF. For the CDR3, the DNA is TGTGCCAGCAGTACCCGACCCTGGAATGGCTACACCTTC.

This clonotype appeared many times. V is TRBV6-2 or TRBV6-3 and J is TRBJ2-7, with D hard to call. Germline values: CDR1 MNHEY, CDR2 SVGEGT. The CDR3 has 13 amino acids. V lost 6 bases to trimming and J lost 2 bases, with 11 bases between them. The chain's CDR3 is CASRRPPTYEQYF. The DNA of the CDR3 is TGTGCCAGCAGACGTCCACCCACCTACGAGCAGTACTTC.

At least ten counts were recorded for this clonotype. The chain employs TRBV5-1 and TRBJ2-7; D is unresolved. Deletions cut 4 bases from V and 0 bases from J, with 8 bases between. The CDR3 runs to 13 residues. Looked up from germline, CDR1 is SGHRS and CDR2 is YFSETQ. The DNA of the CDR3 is TGCGCCAGCAGCCCGGACGTCTCCTACGAGCAGTACTTC. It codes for CASSPDVSYEQYF.

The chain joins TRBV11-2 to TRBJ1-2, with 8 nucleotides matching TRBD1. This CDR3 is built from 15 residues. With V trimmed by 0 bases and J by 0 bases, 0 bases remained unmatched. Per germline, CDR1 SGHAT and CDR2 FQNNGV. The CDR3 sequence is CASSLDRGPNYGYTF. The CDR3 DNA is TGTGCCAGCAGCTTAGACAGGGGGCCTAACTATGGCTACACCTTC.

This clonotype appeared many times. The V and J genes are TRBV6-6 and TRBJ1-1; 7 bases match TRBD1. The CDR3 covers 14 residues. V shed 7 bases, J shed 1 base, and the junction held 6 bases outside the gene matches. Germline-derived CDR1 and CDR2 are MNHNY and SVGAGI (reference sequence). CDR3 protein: CASTLRQGNTEAFF. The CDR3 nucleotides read TGTGCCAGCACTTTGAGACAGGGGAACACTGAAGCTTTCTTT.

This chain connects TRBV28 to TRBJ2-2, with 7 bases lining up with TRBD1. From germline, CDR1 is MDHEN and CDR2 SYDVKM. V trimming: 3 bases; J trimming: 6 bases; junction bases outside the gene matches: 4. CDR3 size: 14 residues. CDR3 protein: CASSLTGRAGELFF. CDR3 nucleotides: TGTGCCAGCAGTTTGACAGGGCGTGCCGGGGAGCTGTTTTTT.

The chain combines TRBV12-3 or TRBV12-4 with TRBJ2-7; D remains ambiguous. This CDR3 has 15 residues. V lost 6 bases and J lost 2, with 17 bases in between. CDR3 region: CASSLRSGSTYEQYF. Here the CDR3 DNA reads TGTGCCAGCAGCTTAAGGTCGGGTTCAACCTACGAGCAGTACTTC.

CDR3 loop: CASSPSDRWTSGDSYEQYF. The CDR3, as DNA: TGTGCCAGCAGTCCCTCAGACAGATGGACTAGCGGGGACTCCTACGAGCAGTACTTC. V and J are TRBV6-2 or TRBV6-3 and TRBJ2-7; 12 bases map to TRBD2. Germline V gene data show CDR1 as MNHEY and CDR2 as SVGEGT. The V segment lost 5 bases and the J segment 0 bases; nucleotides outside the gene matches: 14. There are 19 residues in the CDR3.

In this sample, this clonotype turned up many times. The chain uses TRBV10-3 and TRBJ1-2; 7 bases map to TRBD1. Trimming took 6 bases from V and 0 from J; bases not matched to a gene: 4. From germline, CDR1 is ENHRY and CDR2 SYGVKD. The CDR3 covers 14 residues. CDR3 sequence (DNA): TGTGCCATCAGCGGGGGACAGACTAACTATGGCTACACCTTC. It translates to CAISGGQTNYGYTF.

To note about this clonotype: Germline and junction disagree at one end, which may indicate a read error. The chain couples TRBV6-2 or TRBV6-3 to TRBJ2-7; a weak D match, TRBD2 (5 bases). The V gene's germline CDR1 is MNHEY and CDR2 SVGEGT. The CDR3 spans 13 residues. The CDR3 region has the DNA TGTGCCACCAGTGACTACAGAGCCTACGAGCAGTACTTC. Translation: CATSDYRAYEQYF.

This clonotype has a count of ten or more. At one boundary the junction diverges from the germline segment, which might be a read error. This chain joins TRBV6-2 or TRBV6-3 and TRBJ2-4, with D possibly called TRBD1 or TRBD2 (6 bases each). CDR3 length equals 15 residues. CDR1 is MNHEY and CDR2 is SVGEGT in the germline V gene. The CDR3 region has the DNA TGTGCCAGCAGTTTATCGGGGGCGCCCAAAAACATTAAGTACTTC. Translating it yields CASSLSGAPKNIKYF.

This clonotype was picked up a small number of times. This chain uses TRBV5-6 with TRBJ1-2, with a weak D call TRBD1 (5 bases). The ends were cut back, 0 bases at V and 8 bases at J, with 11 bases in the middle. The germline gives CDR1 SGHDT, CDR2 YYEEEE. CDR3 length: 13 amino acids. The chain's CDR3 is CASSLEGPLGYTF. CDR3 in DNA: TGTGCCAGCAGCTTGGAGGGGCCTCTAGGCTACACCTTC.

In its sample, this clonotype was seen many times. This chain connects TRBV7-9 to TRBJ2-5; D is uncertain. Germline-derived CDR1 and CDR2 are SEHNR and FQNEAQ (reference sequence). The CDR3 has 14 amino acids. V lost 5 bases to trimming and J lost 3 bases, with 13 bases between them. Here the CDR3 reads CASSPPSEKETQYF. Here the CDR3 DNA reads TGTGCCAGCAGCCCCCCGTCGGAAAAAGAGACCCAGTACTTC.

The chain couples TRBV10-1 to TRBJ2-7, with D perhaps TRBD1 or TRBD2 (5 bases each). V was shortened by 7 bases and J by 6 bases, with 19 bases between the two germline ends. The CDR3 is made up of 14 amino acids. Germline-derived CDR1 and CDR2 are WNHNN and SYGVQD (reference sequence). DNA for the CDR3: TGCGCCAGCACCCACGAAGGGACGAACGGCGAGCAGTACTTC. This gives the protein CASTHEGTNGEQYF.